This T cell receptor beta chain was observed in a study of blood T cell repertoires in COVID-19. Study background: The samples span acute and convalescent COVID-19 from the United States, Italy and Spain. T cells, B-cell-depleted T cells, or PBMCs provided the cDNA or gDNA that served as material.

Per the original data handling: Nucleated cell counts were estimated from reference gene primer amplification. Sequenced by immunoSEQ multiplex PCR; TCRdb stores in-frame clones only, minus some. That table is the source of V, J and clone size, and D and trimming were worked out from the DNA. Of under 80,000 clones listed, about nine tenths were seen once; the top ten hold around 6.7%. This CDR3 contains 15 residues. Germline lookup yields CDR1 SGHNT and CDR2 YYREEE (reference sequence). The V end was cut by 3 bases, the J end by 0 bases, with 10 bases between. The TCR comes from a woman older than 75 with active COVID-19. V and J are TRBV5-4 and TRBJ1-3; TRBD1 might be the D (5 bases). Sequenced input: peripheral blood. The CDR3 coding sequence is TGTGCCAGCAGCTCGAGCAGGGTCTCTGGAAACACCATATATTTT. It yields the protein CASSSSRVSGNTIYF.